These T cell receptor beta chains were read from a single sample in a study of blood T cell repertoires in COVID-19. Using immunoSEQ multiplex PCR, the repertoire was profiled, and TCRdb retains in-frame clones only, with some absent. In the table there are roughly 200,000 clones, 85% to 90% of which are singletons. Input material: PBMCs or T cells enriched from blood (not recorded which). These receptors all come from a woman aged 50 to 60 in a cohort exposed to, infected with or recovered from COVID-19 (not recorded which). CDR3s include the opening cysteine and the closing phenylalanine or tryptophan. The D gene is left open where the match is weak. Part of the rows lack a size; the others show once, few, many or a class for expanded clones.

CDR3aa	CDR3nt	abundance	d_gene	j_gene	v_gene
CASSHVGQGSYEQYF	TGCGCCAGCAGCCACGTAGGACAGGGCTCCTACGAGCAGTACTTC	.	TRBD1	TRBJ2-7	TRBV4-1
CASSPRGQGGQPQHF	TGTGCCAGCAGCCCGAGGGGACAGGGTGGTCAGCCCCAGCATTTT	once	TRBD1	TRBJ1-5	TRBV7-8
CASSPLAGYSYEQYF	TGTGCCAGCTCACCACTGGCAGGATACTCCTACGAGCAGTACTTC	.	.	TRBJ2-7	TRBV18
CASTPGQGNYEQYF	TGTGCCAGCACCCCGGGACAGGGAAACTACGAGCAGTACTTC	.	TRBD1	TRBJ2-7	TRBV7-9
CASSPPQAAGYTF	TGTGCCAGCAGCCCCCCGCAGGCTGCCGGCTACACCTTC	few	.	TRBJ1-2	TRBV4-2
CASSSSRDRGFTGELFF	TGTGCCAGTAGTTCAAGCCGGGACAGGGGGTTCACCGGGGAGCTGTTTTTT	.	TRBD1	TRBJ2-2	TRBV19
CSARDIAEAFF	TGCAGTGCTAGAGATATCGCTGAAGCTTTCTTT	few	.	TRBJ1-1	TRBV20-1
CASSLDWGTDNYGYTF	TGTGCCAGCAGCTTAGATTGGGGCACGGATAACTATGGCTACACCTTC	once	.	TRBJ1-2	TRBV7-2
CASSLSVSSYNEQFF	TGTGCCAGCAGCTTATCAGTAAGCTCCTACAATGAGCAGTTCTTC	.	.	TRBJ2-1	TRBV7-3
CAIHTSGGANYEQFF	TGTGCCATCCACACTAGCGGGGGGGCCAACTATGAGCAGTTCTTC	.	TRBD2	TRBJ2-1	TRBV10-3
CAWSVRGYSNQPQHF	TGTGCCTGGAGTGTACGCGGATACAGCAATCAGCCCCAGCATTTT	.	.	TRBJ1-5	TRBV30
CASSPRSEGGELFF	TGTGCCAGCTCACCACGCTCAGAGGGCGGGGAGCTGTTTTTT	.	.	TRBJ2-2	TRBV18
CASSPAEGAPGELFF	TGCGCCAGCAGTCCGGCGGAGGGCGCCCCCGGGGAGCTGTTTTTT	.	.	TRBJ2-2	TRBV5-1
CASSPRQTQETQYF	TGTGCCAGCAGCCCCCGACAGACCCAAGAGACCCAGTACTTC	.	.	TRBJ2-5	TRBV14
CASTPREGLYYGYTF	TGTGCCAGCACCCCCCGGGAAGGGCTGTACTATGGCTACACCTTC	.	.	TRBJ1-2	TRBV9
CASSQETGRTEYF	TGCGCCAGCAGCCAAGAAACAGGGCGAACCGAGTACTTC	.	.	TRBJ2-4	TRBV4-1
CASSELGWETEAFF	TGTGCCAGCAGTGAACTGGGCTGGGAGACTGAAGCTTTCTTT	.	.	TRBJ1-1	TRBV25-1
CASSSGHLGNEKLFF	TGTGCCAGCAGTTCCGGACACTTGGGTAATGAAAAACTGTTTTTT	.	.	TRBJ1-4	TRBV6-2/TRBV6-3
CASRQRTGPYNSPLHF	TGTGCCAGCAGACAAAGGACAGGACCCTATAATTCACCCCTCCACTTT	.	TRBD1	TRBJ1-6	TRBV2
CASSLWAGAGQETQYF	TGTGCCAGCAGCTTATGGGCGGGGGCTGGGCAAGAGACCCAGTACTTC	.	.	TRBJ2-5	TRBV7-3
CASSPAGGHAPGELFF	TGTGCCAGCTCACCAGCAGGGGGCCACGCTCCCGGGGAGCTGTTTTTT	.	TRBD1	TRBJ2-2	TRBV18
CASSPLPGRGDSPLHF	TGTGCCAGCTCACCCCTTCCGGGCAGGGGGGATTCACCCCTCCACTTT	.	TRBD1	TRBJ1-6	TRBV18
CAISETGQGPQNDIQYF	TGTGCCATCAGTGAGACGGGACAGGGCCCGCAAAACGACATTCAGTACTTC	.	TRBD1	TRBJ2-4	TRBV10-3
CASSARQATYEQYF	TGTGCCAGCAGCGCCCGACAGGCGACCTACGAGCAGTACTTC	once	.	TRBJ2-7	TRBV5-5
CASSQVGSGVYNEQFF	TGCGCCAGCAGCCAAGTGGGAAGCGGGGTGTACAATGAGCAGTTCTTC	once	TRBD2	TRBJ2-1	TRBV4-3
CASSWDIRYEQYF	TGTGCCAGCAGCTGGGACATACGCTACGAGCAGTACTTC	once	.	TRBJ2-7	TRBV7-8
CASSYSRTGLNQPQHF	TGTGCCAGCAGTTACTCTAGGACAGGGCTCAATCAGCCCCAGCATTTT	.	TRBD1	TRBJ1-5	TRBV6-6
CASSQAWRGDYNEQFF	TGTGCCAGCAGCCAAGCTTGGCGGGGGGACTACAATGAGCAGTTCTTC	.	TRBD2	TRBJ2-1	TRBV3-1/TRBV3-2
CASSQAGSGWGQPQHF	TGCGCCAGCAGCCAAGCTGGGTCAGGGTGGGGTCAGCCCCAGCATTTT	.	.	TRBJ1-5	TRBV4-1
CASSLSMTGPTEAFF	TGTGCCAGCAGCTTATCGATGACAGGGCCCACTGAAGCTTTCTTT	.	TRBD1	TRBJ1-1	TRBV7-9
CASSQERQGPYNEQFF	TGTGCCAGCAGCCAAGAAAGACAGGGTCCCTACAATGAGCAGTTCTTC	once	TRBD1	TRBJ2-1	TRBV4-2
CASSTPLGRYNEQFF	TGTGCCAGCAGCACCCCCCTGGGCCGCTACAATGAGCAGTTCTTC	.	.	TRBJ2-1	TRBV5-6
CASSNRPGAETDTQYF	TGTGCCAGCAGCAACAGGCCGGGAGCAGAAACAGATACGCAGTATTTT	.	.	TRBJ2-3	TRBV7-2
CASSIDNQGVFKFF	TGTGCCAGTAGTATAGATAACCAGGGGGTTTTTAAGTTCTTC	.	TRBD1	TRBJ2-1	TRBV19
CASSFISGRGIQYF	TGTGCCAGCAGTTTCATTAGCGGACGAGGCATTCAGTACTTC	once	.	TRBJ2-4	TRBV28
CASSTGGSNQPQHF	TGTGCCAGCAGTACAGGGGGAAGCAATCAGCCCCAGCATTTT	.	TRBD1	TRBJ1-5	TRBV9
CASSATGTGNEKLFF	TGCGCCAGCAGTGCCACCGGGACAGGGAATGAAAAACTGTTTTTT	.	TRBD1	TRBJ1-4	TRBV10-1
CASSLGTPIYEQYF	TGTGCCAGCAGCTTAGGGACACCCATCTACGAGCAGTACTTC	.	.	TRBJ2-7	TRBV7-2
CASSQMGQGLANVLTF	TGCGCCAGCAGCCAAATGGGACAGGGATTGGCCAACGTCCTGACTTTC	many	TRBD1	TRBJ2-6	TRBV4-1
CASTPTHRGNTGELFF	TGTGCCAGCACTCCGACCCACAGGGGAAACACCGGGGAGCTGTTTTTT	.	TRBD1	TRBJ2-2	TRBV7-6
CASSMPTAGGLRNQPQHF	TGTGCCAGTAGTATGCCGACGGCAGGGGGCTTGAGAAATCAGCCCCAGCATTTT	.	TRBD1	TRBJ1-5	TRBV19
CASRTGSPVSPLHF	TGTGCCAGCAGGACAGGGTCCCCCGTTTCACCCCTCCACTTT	once	TRBD1	TRBJ1-6	TRBV28
CASSPGQIPYEQYF	TGTGCCAGCTCACCAGGGCAGATTCCCTACGAGCAGTACTTC	.	.	TRBJ2-7	TRBV18
CASSLPSFAGEDEQYF	TGTGCCAGCAGCTTACCCTCCTTTGCGGGGGAAGACGAGCAGTACTTC	.	TRBD2	TRBJ2-7	TRBV7-2
CASNKKVSSYEQYF	TGTGCCAGCAACAAGAAAGTAAGCTCCTACGAGCAGTACTTC	.	.	TRBJ2-7	TRBV2
CSVGDIHQPQHF	TGCAGCGTTGGTGACATTCATCAGCCCCAGCATTTT	once	.	TRBJ1-5	TRBV29-1
CASSTEAGGLLNSPLHF	TGTGCCAGCAGCACTGAGGCGGGGGGCCTTCTGAATTCACCCCTCCACTTT	.	.	TRBJ1-6	TRBV5-4
CASIPYLKCYGYTF	TGTGCCAGTATTCCATACCTAAAATGCTATGGCTACACCTTC	.	.	TRBJ1-2	TRBV19
CASSLQWGGQETQYF	TGTGCCAGCAGCTTACAGTGGGGGGGACAAGAGACCCAGTACTTC	once	TRBD2	TRBJ2-5	TRBV7-2
CASSLEGGTVNYGYTF	TGCGCCAGCAGCTTGGAGGGTGGGACAGTTAACTATGGCTACACCTTC	.	TRBD1	TRBJ1-2	TRBV5-1
CASSEIGQGPYEQYF	TGTGCCAGCAGTGAAATAGGACAGGGACCCTACGAGCAGTACTTC	few	TRBD1	TRBJ2-7	TRBV6-1